This TCR beta chain is from a study of T cells in Graves' hyperthyroidism and ophthalmopathy (dated by TCRdb to between 2017 and 2020). Turning to the overall study: Peripheral blood was collected at initial diagnosis, before any treatment. TCR V-J signatures able to tell the groups apart were searched for in a discovery cohort of 90 to 100 patients, of whom fewer than 45 had Graves' ophthalmopathy and some 60 had stable Graves' hyperthyroidism. An independent validation cohort of under 20 hyperthyroidism patients and 17 patients who later progressed to ophthalmopathy tested prospective prediction of ophthalmopathy. The roughly 100 discovery patients were randomly split 7:3 into training and test sets. In more than five Graves' hyperthyroidism patients, the study also compared T-cell repertoires from thyroid tissue with T-cell repertoires from blood. After sampling, hyperthyroidism patients received methimazole starting at 30 mg daily, and ophthalmopathy patients received high-dose intravenous methylprednisolone. According to the paper, TCR Vbeta CDR3 sequencing was carried out on 120 to 150 peripheral blood samples, which came from 40 to 45 ophthalmopathy, approximately 78 hyperthyroidism and 17 progressor patients.

Concerning this clonotype: Its cognate antigen has yet to be identified. No base quality information exists; no much larger clone differs at one position.

Study-level results and caveats: A model built on a 13 V-J signature distinguished ophthalmopathy from stable hyperthyroidism, reaching 85% to 90% sensitivity and around 81% specificity in cross-validation and 80%/75% in testing. In validation, the model predicted progression to ophthalmopathy a median of about 5.9 months before onset, with about 71% sensitivity and just under 75% specificity. Sample size was not statistically predetermined, and blinding of investigators to group allocation was not performed. Blood samples also contained most of the expanded thyroid clonotypes (frequency above 0.001), which suggests that blood repertoires may reflect thyroid immune responses.

TCR beta CDR3 regions were amplified from RNA transcripts. The TCR CDR3 was subjected to a first round of RT-PCR using the HTBI primer set and the Qiagen OneStep RT-PCR kit. A second multiplex PCR round built the libraries, followed by size selection and purification. Libraries were sequenced paired-end with 100 bp reads on an Illumina HiSeq2000. The source study handled its data this way. Raw data were processed with SOAPnuke, discarding reads with adapters, uncalled bases, mean Phred below 15, or no exact constant-primer or identifier match. High-quality paired reads were merged using COPE v1.2.5, and each unique nucleotide sequence was defined as a clonotype. MiTCR v1.1 was used to align clonotypes to the IMGT TRBV, TRBD and TRBJ reference segments. Only V-J combinations with frequency above 0.0001, covering about 99% of repertoires, were analysed. A TCS score was defined as the ratio between F50 (clonal expansion) and ExV (chaos), using BLOSUM62-based TCRdist between CDR3 peptides within each V-J. Welch's t-statistics and random forest reduced roughly 540 V-J features to roughly 13, which were used in a naive Bayes classifier (R e1071). In-frame beta chains were kept once TCRdb had trimmed the public reads at Q25 with fastp and called clones with MiXCR. Each record represents a unique CDR3 protein, reported with the most common genes and DNA among its rows. The V and J calls were not made by the authors but by TCRdb's processing. This sample is represented by fewer than 450,000 distinct CDR3 sequences; roughly 20% of them were singletons. The ten largest clones take up 35% to 50% of the sample.

Moderately to severely active disease, a Clinical Activity Score of at least 3, a NOSPECS grade of at least 4, and a duration under 3 months were present in ophthalmopathy patients. Any patient with an uncontrolled infection, another autoimmune disease, pregnancy or lactation was excluded. Diagnoses were established on the basis of clinical symptoms, serum thyroxine and TRAb, thyroid ultrasound, and orbital computed tomography. Ficoll-Paque density gradient centrifugation was used to isolate PBMCs from around 10 ml of fresh peripheral blood. Total RNA was extracted with Trizol reagent, and quality was checked on an Agilent 2100 Bioanalyzer. Counted from cysteine to phenylalanine, this CDR3 has 16 amino acids. Only CDR3 DNA remains: 48 bases, in frame from the first base. The germline V gene provides CDR1 SNHLY and CDR2 FYNNEI. Ends trimmed: V by 4 bases, J by 5 bases; bases unmatched to a gene: 10.

The chain joins TRBV2 to TRBJ2-3, with 9 bases aligning to TRBD2. This TCR was recovered from a man between 18 and 35 years old with Graves' ophthalmopathy. Sequencing used blood. The DNA is as follows: TGTGCCAGCAGTGGGACGGGGCTAGCGGGGATAGATACGCAGTATTTT. Its product reads: CASSGTGLAGIDTQYF.